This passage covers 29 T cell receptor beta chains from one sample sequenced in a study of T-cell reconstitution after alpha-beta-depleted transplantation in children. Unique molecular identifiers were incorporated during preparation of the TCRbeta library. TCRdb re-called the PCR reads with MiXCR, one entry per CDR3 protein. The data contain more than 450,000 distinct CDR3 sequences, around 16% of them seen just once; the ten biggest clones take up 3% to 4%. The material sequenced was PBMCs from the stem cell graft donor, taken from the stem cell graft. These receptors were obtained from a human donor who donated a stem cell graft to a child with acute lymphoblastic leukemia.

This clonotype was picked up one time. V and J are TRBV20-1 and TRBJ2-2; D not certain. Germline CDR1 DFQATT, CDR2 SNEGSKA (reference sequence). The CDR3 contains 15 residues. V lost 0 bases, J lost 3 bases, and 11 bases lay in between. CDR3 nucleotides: TGCAGTGCTAGAGAAACTTTCAGATACACCGGGGAGCTGTTTTTT. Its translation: CSARETFRYTGELFF.

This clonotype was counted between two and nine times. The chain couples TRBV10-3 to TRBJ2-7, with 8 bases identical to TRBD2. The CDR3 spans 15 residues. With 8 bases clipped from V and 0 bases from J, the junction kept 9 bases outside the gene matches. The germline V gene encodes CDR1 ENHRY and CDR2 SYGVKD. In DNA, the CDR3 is TGTGCCATCCGAGAGCGGGAGTACTCCTCCTACGAGCAGTACTTC. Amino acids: CAIREREYSSYEQYF.

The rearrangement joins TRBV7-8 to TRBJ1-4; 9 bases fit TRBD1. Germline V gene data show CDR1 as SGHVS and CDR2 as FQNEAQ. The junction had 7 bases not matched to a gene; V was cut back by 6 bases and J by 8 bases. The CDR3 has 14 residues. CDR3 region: CASSNRGPEEKLFF. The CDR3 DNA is TGTGCCAGCAGTAACAGGGGGCCTGAAGAAAAACTGTTTTTT.

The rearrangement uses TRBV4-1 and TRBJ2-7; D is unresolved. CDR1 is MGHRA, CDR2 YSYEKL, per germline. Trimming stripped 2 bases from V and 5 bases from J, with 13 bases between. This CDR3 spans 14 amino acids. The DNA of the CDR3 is TGCGCCAGCAGCCAACCATGGGATCCTAACGAGCAGTACTTC. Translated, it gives CASSQPWDPNEQYF.

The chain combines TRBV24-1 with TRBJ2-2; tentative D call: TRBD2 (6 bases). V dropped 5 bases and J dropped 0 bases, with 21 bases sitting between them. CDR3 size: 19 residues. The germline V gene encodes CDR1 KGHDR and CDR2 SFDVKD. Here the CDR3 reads CATSATGTLKPANTGELFF. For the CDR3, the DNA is TGTGCCACCAGTGCCACCGGGACTCTTAAACCGGCGAACACCGGGGAGCTGTTTTTT.

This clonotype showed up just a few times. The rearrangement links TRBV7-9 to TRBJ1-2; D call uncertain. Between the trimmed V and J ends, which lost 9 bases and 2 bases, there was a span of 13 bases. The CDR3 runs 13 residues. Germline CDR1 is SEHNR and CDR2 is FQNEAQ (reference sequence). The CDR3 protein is CASEKTANYGYTF. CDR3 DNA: TGTGCCAGTGAGAAAACTGCCAACTATGGCTACACCTTC.

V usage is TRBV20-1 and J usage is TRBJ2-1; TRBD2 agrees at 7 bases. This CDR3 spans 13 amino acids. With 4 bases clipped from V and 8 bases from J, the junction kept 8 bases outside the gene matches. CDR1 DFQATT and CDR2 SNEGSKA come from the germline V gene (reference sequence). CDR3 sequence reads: CSATGGSVDEQFF. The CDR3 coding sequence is TGCAGTGCTACCGGCGGGAGCGTCGATGAGCAGTTCTTC.

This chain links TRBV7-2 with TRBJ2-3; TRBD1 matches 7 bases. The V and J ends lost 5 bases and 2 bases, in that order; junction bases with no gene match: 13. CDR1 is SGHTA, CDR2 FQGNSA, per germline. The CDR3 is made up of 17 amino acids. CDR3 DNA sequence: TGTGCCAGCAGCCCCCGGGACAGTTACACCTTCACAGATACGCAGTATTTT. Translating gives CASSPRDSYTFTDTQYF.

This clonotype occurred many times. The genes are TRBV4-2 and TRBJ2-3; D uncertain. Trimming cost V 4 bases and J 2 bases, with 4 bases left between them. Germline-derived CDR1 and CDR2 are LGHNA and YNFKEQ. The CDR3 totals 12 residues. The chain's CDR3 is CASSRATDTQYF. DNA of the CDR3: TGTGCCAGCAGCCGTGCCACAGATACGCAGTATTTT.

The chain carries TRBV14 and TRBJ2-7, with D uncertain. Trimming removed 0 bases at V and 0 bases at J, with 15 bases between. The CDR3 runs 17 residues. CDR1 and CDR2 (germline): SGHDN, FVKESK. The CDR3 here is CASSQDIRPWGSYEQYF. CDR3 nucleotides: TGTGCCAGCAGCCAAGATATCAGGCCTTGGGGCTCCTACGAGCAGTACTTC. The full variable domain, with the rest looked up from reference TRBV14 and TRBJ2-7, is EAGVTQFPSHSVIEKGQTVTLRCDPISGHDNLYWYRRVMGKEIKFLLHFVKESKQDESGMPNNRFLAERTGGTYSTLKVQPAELEDSGVYFCASSQDIRPWGSYEQYFGPGTRLTVT.

This chain's CDR3 is CASSFLAGVDTGELFF. In DNA, the CDR3 is TGTGCCAGCAGCTTCCTAGCGGGAGTGGACACCGGGGAGCTGTTTTTT. V usage is TRBV7-3 and J usage is TRBJ2-2; 10 bases are shared with TRBD2. This CDR3 has 16 residues. The germline gives CDR1 SGHTA, CDR2 FQGTGA. V trimming: 3 bases; J trimming: 3 bases; junction bases outside the gene matches: 4.

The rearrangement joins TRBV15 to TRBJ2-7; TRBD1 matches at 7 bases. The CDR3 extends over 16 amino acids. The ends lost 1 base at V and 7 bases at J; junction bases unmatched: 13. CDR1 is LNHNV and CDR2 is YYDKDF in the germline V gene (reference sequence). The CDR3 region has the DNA TGTGCCACCAGCAGAGCGCCGACAGGGATTATAGGAGAGCAGTACTTC. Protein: CATSRAPTGIIGEQYF. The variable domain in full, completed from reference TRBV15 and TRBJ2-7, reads DAMVIQNPRYQVTQFGKPVTLSCSQTLNHNVMYWYQQKSSQAPKLLFHYYDKDFNNEADTPDNFQSRRPNTSFCFLDIRSPGLGDTAMYLCATSRAPTGIIGEQYFGPGTRLTVT.

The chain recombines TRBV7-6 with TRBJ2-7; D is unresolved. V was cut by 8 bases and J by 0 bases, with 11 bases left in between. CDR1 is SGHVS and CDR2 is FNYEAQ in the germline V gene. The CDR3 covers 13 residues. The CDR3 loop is CASGRASSYEQYF. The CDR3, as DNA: TGTGCCAGCGGTCGGGCCTCCTCCTACGAGCAGTACTTC.

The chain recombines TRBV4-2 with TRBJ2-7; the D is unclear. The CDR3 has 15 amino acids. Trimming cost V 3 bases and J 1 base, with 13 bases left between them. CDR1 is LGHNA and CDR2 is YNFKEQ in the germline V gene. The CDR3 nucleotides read TGTGCCAGCAGCCACTATACAGAAGCTTCCTACGAGCAGTACTTC. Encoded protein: CASSHYTEASYEQYF.

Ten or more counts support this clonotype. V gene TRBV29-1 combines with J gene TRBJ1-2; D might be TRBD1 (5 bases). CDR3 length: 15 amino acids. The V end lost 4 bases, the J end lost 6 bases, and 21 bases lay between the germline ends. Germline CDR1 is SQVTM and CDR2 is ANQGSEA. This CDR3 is CSVGWGSGTIDGYTF. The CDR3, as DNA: TGCAGCGTTGGATGGGGAAGCGGGACCATTGATGGCTACACCTTC.

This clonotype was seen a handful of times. CDR3 nucleotide sequence: TGCGCCAGCAGCTCCCGGACAGGGGGGACGAACACTGAAGCTTTCTTT. Protein product: CASSSRTGGTNTEAFF. This sequence joins TRBV5-1 and TRBJ1-1; 10 bases are shared with TRBD1. V shed 3 bases and J 1 base; nucleotides not matched to a gene: 6. Germline V gene sequence: CDR1 SGHRS, CDR2 YFSETQ. The CDR3 covers 16 residues.

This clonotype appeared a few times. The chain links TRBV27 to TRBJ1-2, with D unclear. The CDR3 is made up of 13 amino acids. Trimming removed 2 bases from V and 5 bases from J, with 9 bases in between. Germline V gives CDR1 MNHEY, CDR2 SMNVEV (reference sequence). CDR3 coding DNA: TGTGCCAGCAGTTTAGTGGCCTCATATGGCTACACCTTC. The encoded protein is CASSLVASYGYTF.

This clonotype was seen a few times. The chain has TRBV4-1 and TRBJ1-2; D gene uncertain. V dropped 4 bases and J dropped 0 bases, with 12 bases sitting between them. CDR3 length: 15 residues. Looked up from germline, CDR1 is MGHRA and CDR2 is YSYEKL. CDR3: CASSPKQGSNYGYTF. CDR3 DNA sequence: TGCGCCAGCAGCCCAAAACAAGGCTCTAACTATGGCTACACCTTC.

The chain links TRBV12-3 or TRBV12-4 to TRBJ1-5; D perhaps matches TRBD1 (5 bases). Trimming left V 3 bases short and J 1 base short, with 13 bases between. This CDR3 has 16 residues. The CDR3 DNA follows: TGTGCCAGCAGTTTGGCCGGGGACCCAAGCAATCAGCCCCAGCATTTT. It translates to CASSLAGDPSNQPQHF.

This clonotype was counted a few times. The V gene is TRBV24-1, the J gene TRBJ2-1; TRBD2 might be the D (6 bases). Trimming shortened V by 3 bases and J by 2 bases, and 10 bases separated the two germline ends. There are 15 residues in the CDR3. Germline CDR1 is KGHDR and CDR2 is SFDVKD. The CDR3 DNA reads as TGTGCCACCAGTGATCACGGGAGTCCCTACAATGAGCAGTTCTTC. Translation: CATSDHGSPYNEQFF.

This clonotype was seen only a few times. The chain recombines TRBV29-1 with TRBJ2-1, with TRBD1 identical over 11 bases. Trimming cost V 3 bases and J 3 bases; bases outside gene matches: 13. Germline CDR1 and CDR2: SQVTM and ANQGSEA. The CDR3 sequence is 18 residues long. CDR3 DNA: TGCAGCGTTGATATCGAATTAGGGACAGGGGGTCTCTACAATGAGCAGTTCTTC. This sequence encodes CSVDIELGTGGLYNEQFF.

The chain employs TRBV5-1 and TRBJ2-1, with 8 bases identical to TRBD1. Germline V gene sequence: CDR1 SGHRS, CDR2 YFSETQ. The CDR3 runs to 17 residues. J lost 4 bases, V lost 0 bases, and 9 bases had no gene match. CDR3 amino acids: CASSLVGTQGAYNEQFF. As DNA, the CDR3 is TGCGCCAGCAGCTTGGTTGGGACTCAGGGGGCGTACAATGAGCAGTTCTTC.

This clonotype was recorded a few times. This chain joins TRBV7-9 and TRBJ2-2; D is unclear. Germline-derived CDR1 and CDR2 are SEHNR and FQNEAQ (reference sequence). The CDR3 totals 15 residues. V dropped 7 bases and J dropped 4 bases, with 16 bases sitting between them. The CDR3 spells CASTPIDTITGELFF. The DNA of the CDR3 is TGTGCCAGCACCCCCATAGACACCATCACCGGGGAGCTGTTTTTT.

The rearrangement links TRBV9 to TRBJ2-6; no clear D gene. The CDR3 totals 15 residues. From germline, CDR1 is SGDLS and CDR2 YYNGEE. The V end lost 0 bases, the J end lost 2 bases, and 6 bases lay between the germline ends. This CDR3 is CASSVVQAGANVLTF. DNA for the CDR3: TGTGCCAGCAGCGTAGTCCAGGCTGGGGCCAACGTCCTGACTTTC.

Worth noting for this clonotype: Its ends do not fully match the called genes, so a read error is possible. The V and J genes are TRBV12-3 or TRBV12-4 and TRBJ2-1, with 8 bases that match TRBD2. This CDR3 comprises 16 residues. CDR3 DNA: TGTGCCAGCAGTTTAGAGCCAGCGGGAGCATACAATCAGCAGTTCTTC. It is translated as CASSLEPAGAYNQQFF.

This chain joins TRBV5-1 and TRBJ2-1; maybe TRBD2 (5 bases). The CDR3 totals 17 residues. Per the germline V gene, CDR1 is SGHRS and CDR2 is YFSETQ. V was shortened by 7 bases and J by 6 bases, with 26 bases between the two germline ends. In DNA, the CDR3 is TGCGCCAGCGGGAACCCAATGGGTGAGGGCCTCACCAATGAGCAGTTCTTC. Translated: CASGNPMGEGLTNEQFF.

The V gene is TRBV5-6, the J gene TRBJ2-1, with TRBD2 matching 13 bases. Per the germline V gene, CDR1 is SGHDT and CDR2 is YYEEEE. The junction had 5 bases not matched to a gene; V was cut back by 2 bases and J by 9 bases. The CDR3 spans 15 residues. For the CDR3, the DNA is TGTGCCAGCAGCTTAAGACTAGCGGGAGGCGGTGAGCAGTTCTTC. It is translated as CASSLRLAGGGEQFF.

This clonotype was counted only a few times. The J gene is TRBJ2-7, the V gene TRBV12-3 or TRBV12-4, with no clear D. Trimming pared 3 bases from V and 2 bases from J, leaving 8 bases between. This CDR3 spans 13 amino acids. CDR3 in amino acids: CASSFRETYEQYF. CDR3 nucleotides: TGTGCCAGCAGTTTTAGGGAAACCTACGAGCAGTACTTC.

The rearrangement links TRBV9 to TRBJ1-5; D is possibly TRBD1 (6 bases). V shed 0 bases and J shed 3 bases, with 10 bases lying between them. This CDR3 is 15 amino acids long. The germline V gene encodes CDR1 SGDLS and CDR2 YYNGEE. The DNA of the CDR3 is TGTGCCAGCAGCGTAGGGGGGGCCCACAATCAGCCCCAGCATTTT. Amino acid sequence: CASSVGGAHNQPQHF.